This T cell receptor (beta chain) appears in the sequencing data of a study of identical twins. The germline V gene encodes CDR1 SNHLY and CDR2 FYNNEI. Trimming pared 7 bases from V and 6 bases from J, leaving 18 bases between. CDR3 length: 15 amino acids. TCRdb re-called the 5' RACE reads with MiXCR, one entry per CDR3 protein. This table holds around 530,000 distinct CDR3 sequences, about 16% found once. These same records also appear under a second study, on yellow fever vaccine responses in identical twins.

The chain joins TRBV2 to TRBJ2-2; tentatively, D is TRBD1 (6 bases). The sequenced sample consisted of CD4+ T cells sorted from blood. The source of this sequence is a woman aged 18 to 35 in good health. The CDR3 coding sequence is TGTGCCAGCAAAGGGCAGGGGCCGGTGGCCGGGGAGCTGTTTTTT. Its protein product is CASKGQGPVAGELFF.